A single sample is the source of the 7 T cell receptor beta chains below, sequenced in a study of blood T cell repertoires in COVID-19. TCRdb keeps only in-frame clones here, not all; method: immunoSEQ multiplex PCR. The table lists 380,000 or so clones, 70% to 90% of them singletons. The sequencing input was peripheral blood. These TCRs come from a man in his forties or fifties with acute or convalescent COVID-19.

This chain joins TRBV12-3 or TRBV12-4 and TRBJ2-1; a weak D match, TRBD2 (5 bases). This CDR3 contains 13 residues. Trimming left V 0 bases short and J 11 bases short, with 11 bases between. Here the CDR3 reads CASSLAEAIKQFF. For the CDR3, the DNA is TGTGCCAGCAGTTTAGCGGAGGCGATTAAGCAGTTCTTC.

The rearrangement uses TRBV7-9 and TRBJ2-3; no firm D call. This CDR3 has 13 residues. The V gene's germline CDR1 is SEHNR and CDR2 FQNEAQ (reference sequence). Trimming shortened V by 5 bases and J by 0 bases, and 6 bases separated the two germline ends. Here the CDR3 reads CASSATSTDTQYF. The CDR3 DNA sequence: TGTGCCAGCAGCGCAACTAGCACAGATACGCAGTATTTT.

A remark on this clone: The sample carries other DNA sequences with the same CDR3. CDR3: CASSQGRGNQPQHF. The CDR3 region has the DNA TGTGCCAGCAGCCAGGGGCGAGGCAATCAGCCCCAGCATTTT. This chain connects TRBV3-1 (or the pseudogene TRBV3-2) to TRBJ1-5, with D possibly TRBD1 on 5 matching bases. The CDR3 is 14 residues long. Between the trimmed V and J ends, which lost 3 bases and 2 bases, there was a span of 8 bases. Germline V gives CDR1 LGHDT, CDR2 YNNKEL (reference sequence).

The chain links TRBV6-6 to TRBJ1-1, with a weak D call TRBD1 (5 bases). The CDR3 is 14 amino acids. Germline V CDR1 and CDR2: MNHNY, SVGAGI (reference sequence). V lost 4 bases and J lost 4, with 13 bases in between. CDR3 residues: CASSFRQGGTEAFF. The CDR3 DNA follows: TGTGCCAGCAGTTTCCGCCAGGGAGGCACTGAAGCTTTCTTT.

The chain has TRBV29-1 and TRBJ2-5; D is ambiguous. The CDR3 is made up of 10 amino acids. Germline V gene lookup returns CDR1 SQVTM and CDR2 ANQGSEA. The germline V and J ends were trimmed by 4 bases and 5 bases, with 5 bases remaining between them. For the CDR3, the DNA is TGCAGCGTTGCTGTCGAGACCCAGTACTTC. It yields the protein CSVAVETQYF.

V and J are TRBV6-5 and TRBJ2-7; TRBD1 matches 8 bases. The CDR3 contains 15 residues. Trimming at V came to 6 bases and at J to 3 bases, leaving 10 bases not matched to a gene. Germline lookup yields CDR1 MNHEY and CDR2 SVGAGI. CDR3 DNA sequence: TGTGCCAGCAGCGGACAGGGACCCAGCCTCTACGAGCAGTACTTC. It translates to CASSGQGPSLYEQYF.

This chain joins TRBV5-5 and TRBJ1-2; D not resolved. Germline lookup yields CDR1 SGHKS and CDR2 YYEKEE (reference sequence). This CDR3 is 13 amino acids long. Trimming cost V 2 bases and J 4 bases, with 9 bases left between them. The CDR3 sequence is CASSFSDSYGYTF. The CDR3, as DNA: TGTGCCAGCAGCTTTAGCGATTCCTATGGCTACACCTTC.